These T cell receptor beta chains were read from a single sample in a study of T cell changes during pregnancy in multiple sclerosis. Sequenced by immunoSEQ multiplex PCR; TCRdb stores in-frame clones only, minus some. Of tens of thousands of clones detected, roughly 90% appear once; the ten largest clones hold 9.5%. The input for sequencing was peripheral blood, taken after pregnancy. These TCRs come from a female donor in good health, enrolled as a control in a pregnancy study. CDR3s include the opening cysteine and the closing phenylalanine or tryptophan. Each record gives: CDR3 DNA, CDR3 protein, clone size, CDR3 length, D gene, J gene, V gene. The D gene is left open where the match is weak. A clone size is listed for some rows: how often the clone was seen (once, few, many), or a class if it is expanded.

CDR3 DNA: TGCGCCAGCAGCTTGAGGGGACAGGCCTACGAGCAGTACTTC
CDR3 protein: CASSLRGQAYEQYF
clone size: -
CDR3 length: 14
D gene: TRBD1
J gene: TRBJ2-7
V gene: TRBV5-1

CDR3 DNA: TGTGCCAGCAGTCCTCGACAGGTTCCCTATGGCTACACCTTC
CDR3 protein: CASSPRQVPYGYTF
clone size: -
CDR3 length: 14
D gene: -
J gene: TRBJ1-2
V gene: TRBV2

CDR3 DNA: TGTGCCAGTAGTATATCGACTAACGAGCAGTACTTC
CDR3 protein: CASSISTNEQYF
clone size: -
CDR3 length: 12
D gene: -
J gene: TRBJ2-7
V gene: TRBV19

CDR3 DNA: TGTGCCACCATTCGGACAGGGCGAGGAGGCTACACCTTC
CDR3 protein: CATIRTGRGGYTF
clone size: -
CDR3 length: 13
D gene: TRBD1
J gene: TRBJ1-2
V gene: TRBV7-2

CDR3 DNA: TGCGCCAGCAGCTTAACGGCAACTAATGAAAAACTGTTTTTT
CDR3 protein: CASSLTATNEKLFF
clone size: -
CDR3 length: 14
D gene: -
J gene: TRBJ1-4
V gene: TRBV5-1

CDR3 DNA: TGTGCCAGCAGCGAAAGTAGCGGGGGGGCCCCCAAAAACATTCAGTACTTC
CDR3 protein: CASSESSGGAPKNIQYF
clone size: -
CDR3 length: 17
D gene: TRBD2
J gene: TRBJ2-4
V gene: TRBV5-4

CDR3 DNA: TGTGCCAGCAGCCCGGGACAGGGGGCCTACGAGCAGTACTTC
CDR3 protein: CASSPGQGAYEQYF
clone size: -
CDR3 length: 14
D gene: TRBD1
J gene: TRBJ2-7
V gene: TRBV7-6

CDR3 DNA: TGCGCCAGCAGCCTAGAATTGGACAGGGTAGAAGAGCAGTACTTC
CDR3 protein: CASSLELDRVEEQYF
clone size: -
CDR3 length: 15
D gene: TRBD1
J gene: TRBJ2-7
V gene: TRBV4-3

CDR3 DNA: TGTGCCAGCAGCCAGAGAATAGCCAAAAACATTCAGTACTTC
CDR3 protein: CASSQRIAKNIQYF
clone size: -
CDR3 length: 14
D gene: -
J gene: TRBJ2-4
V gene: TRBV14

CDR3 DNA: TGCTCCGCCTCCCGGCTAGTAAACTACAATGAGCAGTTCTTC
CDR3 protein: CSASRLVNYNEQFF
clone size: -
CDR3 length: 14
D gene: -
J gene: TRBJ2-1
V gene: TRBV29-1

CDR3 DNA: TGTGCCAGCAGTGAGGATCTACAGGGGACCTATGGCTACACCTTC
CDR3 protein: CASSEDLQGTYGYTF
clone size: -
CDR3 length: 15
D gene: TRBD1
J gene: TRBJ1-2
V gene: TRBV2

CDR3 DNA: TGTGCCAGCAGCCCAGGGACAGGGGCGGACTATGGCTACACCTTC
CDR3 protein: CASSPGTGADYGYTF
clone size: -
CDR3 length: 15
D gene: TRBD1
J gene: TRBJ1-2
V gene: TRBV5-4

CDR3 DNA: TGTGCCAGCAGCTTCGACCTCGGACAGGGAGGCAATCAGCCCCAGCATTTT
CDR3 protein: CASSFDLGQGGNQPQHF
clone size: once
CDR3 length: 17
D gene: TRBD1
J gene: TRBJ1-5
V gene: TRBV7-2

CDR3 DNA: TGTGCCAGCAGCACGACAGGGCGTCCAACTGAAGCTTTCTTT
CDR3 protein: CASSTTGRPTEAFF
clone size: once
CDR3 length: 14
D gene: TRBD1
J gene: TRBJ1-1
V gene: TRBV27

CDR3 DNA: TGTGCCTGGAGGGGGGGACAGCCCTACGAGCAGTACTTC
CDR3 protein: CAWRGGQPYEQYF
clone size: -
CDR3 length: 13
D gene: -
J gene: TRBJ2-7
V gene: TRBV30

CDR3 DNA: TGTGCCTCGGGGGGGGCCTCCTACAATGAGCAGTTCTTC
CDR3 protein: CASGGASYNEQFF
clone size: once
CDR3 length: 13
D gene: TRBD2
J gene: TRBJ2-1
V gene: TRBV30

CDR3 DNA: TGTGCCAGCAGCGCCCGGACTAGCGGGAGGGATGAGCAGTTCTTC
CDR3 protein: CASSARTSGRDEQFF
clone size: -
CDR3 length: 15
D gene: TRBD2
J gene: TRBJ2-1
V gene: TRBV7-2

CDR3 DNA: TGTGCCAGCGGCGGGGCAACTAATGAAAAACTGTTTTTT
CDR3 protein: CASGGATNEKLFF
clone size: -
CDR3 length: 13
D gene: -
J gene: TRBJ1-4
V gene: TRBV6-6

CDR3 DNA: TGCGCCAGCAGCTTGGCCGGGGGGGACACTGAAGCTTTCTTT
CDR3 protein: CASSLAGGDTEAFF
clone size: once
CDR3 length: 14
D gene: -
J gene: TRBJ1-1
V gene: TRBV5-1

CDR3 DNA: TGTGCCAGCAGCAACGGACAGGGGTGGGCGGCTGAAGCTTTCTTT
CDR3 protein: CASSNGQGWAAEAFF
clone size: -
CDR3 length: 15
D gene: TRBD1
J gene: TRBJ1-1
V gene: TRBV11-2

CDR3 DNA: TGCGCCAGCAGCCAAGATCTAAGACAGGCCCCTCCAGAAGTGTACGAGCAGTACTTC
CDR3 protein: CASSQDLRQAPPEVYEQYF
clone size: -
CDR3 length: 19
D gene: -
J gene: TRBJ2-7
V gene: TRBV4-1

CDR3 DNA: TGTGCCAGCAGCGTAGGTCCGGGGGGCTCTGGAAACACCATATATTTT
CDR3 protein: CASSVGPGGSGNTIYF
clone size: -
CDR3 length: 16
D gene: -
J gene: TRBJ1-3
V gene: TRBV9

CDR3 DNA: TGTGCCAGCAGCTATACAGGGTCAACTAATGAAAAACTGTTTTTT
CDR3 protein: CASSYTGSTNEKLFF
clone size: -
CDR3 length: 15
D gene: -
J gene: TRBJ1-4
V gene: TRBV13

CDR3 DNA: TGTGCCAGCAGTTCGACTAGTGCGAACACCGGGGAGCTGTTTTTT
CDR3 protein: CASSSTSANTGELFF
clone size: -
CDR3 length: 15
D gene: -
J gene: TRBJ2-2
V gene: TRBV6-5

CDR3 DNA: TGTGCCAGCAGTTTCCCCGGGAATGAGCAGTTCTTC
CDR3 protein: CASSFPGNEQFF
clone size: -
CDR3 length: 12
D gene: -
J gene: TRBJ2-1
V gene: TRBV27

CDR3 DNA: TGCAGCGTTGAATCGGGGGGGACAGATACGCAGTATTTT
CDR3 protein: CSVESGGTDTQYF
clone size: -
CDR3 length: 13
D gene: TRBD2
J gene: TRBJ2-3
V gene: TRBV29-1

CDR3 DNA: TGTGCCAGCAGCGACCCCCGAAGAGGGGGGGCTGAGACCCAGTACTTC
CDR3 protein: CASSDPRRGGAETQYF
clone size: once
CDR3 length: 16
D gene: -
J gene: TRBJ2-5
V gene: TRBV9

CDR3 DNA: TGTGCCAGCAGGCAGCTAGATCAGCCCCAGCATTTT
CDR3 protein: CASRQLDQPQHF
clone size: -
CDR3 length: 12
D gene: -
J gene: TRBJ1-5
V gene: TRBV2

CDR3 DNA: TGTGCCAGCTTATCGAGGACTGAAGCTTTCTTT
CDR3 protein: CASLSRTEAFF
clone size: -
CDR3 length: 11
D gene: -
J gene: TRBJ1-1
V gene: TRBV5-4

CDR3 DNA: TGTGCCTGGAGTGTTTCCCCGGGAACTAGCACAGATACGCAGTATTTT
CDR3 protein: CAWSVSPGTSTDTQYF
clone size: -
CDR3 length: 16
D gene: -
J gene: TRBJ2-3
V gene: TRBV30

CDR3 DNA: TGTGCCAGTATCCTGAGCGTGAATAGCAATCAGCCCCAGCATTTT
CDR3 protein: CASILSVNSNQPQHF
clone size: -
CDR3 length: 15
D gene: -
J gene: TRBJ1-5
V gene: TRBV19

CDR3 DNA: TGTGCCAGTAGTATTTCAGGATCCTACGAGCAGTACTTC
CDR3 protein: CASSISGSYEQYF
clone size: -
CDR3 length: 13
D gene: -
J gene: TRBJ2-7
V gene: TRBV19

CDR3 DNA: TGTGCCAGCAGCTTGGGGCAGGGAGGGGTCACTGAAGCTTTCTTT
CDR3 protein: CASSLGQGGVTEAFF
clone size: -
CDR3 length: 15
D gene: -
J gene: TRBJ1-1
V gene: TRBV5-4

CDR3 DNA: TGTGCCAGTAGTTCACCCCCCGGGACACCTAACACTGAAGCTTTCTTT
CDR3 protein: CASSSPPGTPNTEAFF
clone size: -
CDR3 length: 16
D gene: -
J gene: TRBJ1-1
V gene: TRBV19

CDR3 DNA: TGTGCCAGCACGGGACTAGCGTCTGAAGATACGCAGTATTTT
CDR3 protein: CASTGLASEDTQYF
clone size: -
CDR3 length: 14
D gene: TRBD2
J gene: TRBJ2-3
V gene: TRBV5-4

CDR3 DNA: TGCGCCAGCAGCCCGGGACAGACTAACTATGGCTACACCTTC
CDR3 protein: CASSPGQTNYGYTF
clone size: -
CDR3 length: 14
D gene: TRBD1
J gene: TRBJ1-2
V gene: TRBV5-1

CDR3 DNA: TGTGCCAGCAGATTACAGGGAGACAGCAATCAGCCCCAGCATTTT
CDR3 protein: CASRLQGDSNQPQHF
clone size: -
CDR3 length: 15
D gene: -
J gene: TRBJ1-5
V gene: TRBV6-5

CDR3 DNA: TGTGCCAGCAGCCCTCACGGACTTAACTATGGCTACACCTTC
CDR3 protein: CASSPHGLNYGYTF
clone size: -
CDR3 length: 14
D gene: -
J gene: TRBJ1-2
V gene: TRBV9

CDR3 DNA: TGCGCCAGCAGCCAACCCCAACAGGAGAACTATGGCTACACCTTC
CDR3 protein: CASSQPQQENYGYTF
clone size: -
CDR3 length: 15
D gene: -
J gene: TRBJ1-2
V gene: TRBV4-1

CDR3 DNA: TGTGCCTGGAGTATTCAAGTGAGGTCCTACGAGCAGTACTTC
CDR3 protein: CAWSIQVRSYEQYF
clone size: -
CDR3 length: 14
D gene: -
J gene: TRBJ2-7
V gene: TRBV30

CDR3 DNA: TGTGCCAGCAGCTTGGTTTCAGCGGGGGACACAGATACGCAGTATTTT
CDR3 protein: CASSLVSAGDTDTQYF
clone size: -
CDR3 length: 16
D gene: TRBD2
J gene: TRBJ2-3
V gene: TRBV5-4

CDR3 DNA: TGTGCCACTAAGGGGACAGAGTACTATGGCTACACCTTC
CDR3 protein: CATKGTEYYGYTF
clone size: -
CDR3 length: 13
D gene: TRBD1
J gene: TRBJ1-2
V gene: TRBV19

CDR3 DNA: TGTGCCAGCAGCTTAGCGACAGGGGCAAGGCAGCCCCAGCATTTT
CDR3 protein: CASSLATGARQPQHF
clone size: -
CDR3 length: 15
D gene: TRBD1
J gene: TRBJ1-5
V gene: TRBV7-2

CDR3 DNA: TGTGCCAGCAGCTTGCAGGGGGCTGGACAGCCCCAGCATTTT
CDR3 protein: CASSLQGAGQPQHF
clone size: -
CDR3 length: 14
D gene: TRBD1
J gene: TRBJ1-5
V gene: TRBV5-5

CDR3 DNA: TGTGCCAGCAGCTTAGAAGGGGTGGCCACTGAAGCTTTCTTT
CDR3 protein: CASSLEGVATEAFF
clone size: -
CDR3 length: 14
D gene: -
J gene: TRBJ1-1
V gene: TRBV7-9

CDR3 DNA: TGTGCCAGCAGCTTAGGGACAGGGCGGACTGAAGCTTTCTTT
CDR3 protein: CASSLGTGRTEAFF
clone size: few
CDR3 length: 14
D gene: TRBD1
J gene: TRBJ1-1
V gene: TRBV7-9

CDR3 DNA: TGTGCCAGCAGCAAGACAGGGGGAGTGGACTGGGGCTACACCTTC
CDR3 protein: CASSKTGGVDWGYTF
clone size: -
CDR3 length: 15
D gene: TRBD1
J gene: TRBJ1-2
V gene: TRBV7-8

CDR3 DNA: TGTGCCATCAGCCAGGGGAGTGTGACTGAAGCTTTCTTT
CDR3 protein: CAISQGSVTEAFF
clone size: -
CDR3 length: 13
D gene: -
J gene: TRBJ1-1
V gene: TRBV10-3

CDR3 DNA: TGTGCCAGCACCCCCTCAGGGGAGACCCAGTACTTC
CDR3 protein: CASTPSGETQYF
clone size: -
CDR3 length: 12
D gene: -
J gene: TRBJ2-5
V gene: TRBV7-9

CDR3 DNA: TGCGCCAGCAGCCGGGACGGGAGCGCCACAGATACGCAGTATTTT
CDR3 protein: CASSRDGSATDTQYF
clone size: -
CDR3 length: 15
D gene: -
J gene: TRBJ2-3
V gene: TRBV5-1

CDR3 DNA: TGTGCCAGCTTAGGGAGGACTAGCGTGCACAATGAGCAGTTCTTC
CDR3 protein: CASLGRTSVHNEQFF
clone size: -
CDR3 length: 15
D gene: TRBD2
J gene: TRBJ2-1
V gene: TRBV25-1

CDR3 DNA: TGTGCCAGCAGCGTAGTGAGAGGAAAGGATGAGCAGTTCTTC
CDR3 protein: CASSVVRGKDEQFF
clone size: -
CDR3 length: 14
D gene: -
J gene: TRBJ2-1
V gene: TRBV9